This is a list of T cell receptor beta chains from one sample in a study of T cells in Graves' hyperthyroidism and ophthalmopathy. TCRdb redid the calling of the multiplex PCR reads with MiXCR, one entry per CDR3 protein. The sample lists around 450,000 distinct CDR3 sequences, approximately 14% occurring once. The specimen was blood. Receptors were obtained from a woman between 18 and 29 years old with Graves' hyperthyroidism. Both conserved end residues are part of each CDR3. The order of the fields is V gene, J gene, clone size, D gene, CDR3 DNA, CDR3 protein. A D gene is named only where the DNA matches it firmly. Clone sizes are given selectively: once, few, many, or a class where the clone is expanded.

TRBV5-1	TRBJ2-1	many	NA	TGCGCCAGCAGCCCTAACAGGGATAGAGGTGAGCAGTTCTTC	CASSPNRDRGEQFF
TRBV9	TRBJ2-1	many	TRBD1	TGTGCCAGCAGCGTAGCTGGACAGGGCCTTGACGAGGGGCAGTTCTTC	CASSVAGQGLDEGQFF
TRBV27	TRBJ2-1	many	NA	TGTGCCAGCAGTTCCCCCCCGGCAGGGCGATATAGTGAGCAGTTCTTC	CASSSPPAGRYSEQFF
TRBV10-3	TRBJ2-5	many	NA	TGTGCCATCAGTGACCGGGCTCAAGAGACCCAGTACTTC	CAISDRAQETQYF
TRBV25-1	TRBJ1-1	NA	TRBD1	TGTGCCAGCAATCGAGCAGGGGGGGGGACGGCTGAAGCTTTCTTT	CASNRAGGGTAEAFF
TRBV18	TRBJ2-1	many	TRBD2	TGTGCCAGCTCACCACCGGGACTAGCGGGAGGGAGCAATGAGCAGTTCTTC	CASSPPGLAGGSNEQFF
TRBV27	TRBJ2-7	NA	NA	TGTGCCAGCAGAGGAACTAGCTTTGCAGAGCAGTACTTC	CASRGTSFAEQYF
TRBV27	TRBJ2-7	NA	TRBD1	TGTGCCAGCAGTTTAGCCGGACAGGGCCTAAGCTACGAGCAGTACTTC	CASSLAGQGLSYEQYF
TRBV11-1	TRBJ2-7	many	TRBD1	TGTGCCAGCAGCTCACAGGGGGACAAATCCTACGAGCAGTACTTC	CASSSQGDKSYEQYF
TRBV5-4	TRBJ1-6	NA	TRBD1	TGTGCCAGCAGCGTTGGGAGGGGACAGGGGAATTCACCCCTCCTCTTT	CASSVGRGQGNSPLLF
TRBV7-6	TRBJ2-1	few	NA	TGTGCCAGCAGCTTCTCGACTAGCTACAATGAGCAGTTCTTC	CASSFSTSYNEQFF
TRBV6-6	TRBJ1-1	NA	NA	TGTGCCAGCAGTTACTCTAGGCAGGGAAACACTGAAGCTTTCTTT	CASSYSRQGNTEAFF
TRBV20-1	TRBJ2-1	NA	NA	TGCAGTGCTAGAGAGTTAACCTACAATGAGCAGTTCTTC	CSARELTYNEQFF
TRBV4-1	TRBJ2-1	NA	TRBD2	TGCGCCAGCAGCCAAGGGATTGCTCTAGCGGGTAACAATGAGCAGTTCTTC	CASSQGIALAGNNEQFF
TRBV12-3/TRBV12-4	TRBJ1-5	many	TRBD1	TGTGCCAGCAGAAGGACAGGGCCTAATCAGCCCCAGCATTTT	CASRRTGPNQPQHF
TRBV5-8	TRBJ1-2	NA	TRBD1	TGTGCCAGCAGCTTGAGTCAGGGGGCCGACTATGGCTACACCTTC	CASSLSQGADYGYTF
TRBV20-1	TRBJ2-5	many	NA	TGCAGTGCTAGAGCCCGTATGTGGAACCAAGAGACCCAGTACTTC	CSARARMWNQETQYF
TRBV20-1	TRBJ1-2	many	TRBD1	TGCAGTGCTCGTGGACAGGCCTATGGCTACACCTTC	CSARGQAYGYTF
TRBV5-1	TRBJ1-2	NA	NA	TGCGCCAGCAGATCCGAAGGTGCGCAGGGCTACACCTTC	CASRSEGAQGYTF
TRBV9	TRBJ1-1	NA	NA	TGTGCCAGCAGCCCACACTTGACAGGCGTGAACACTGAAGCTTTCTTT	CASSPHLTGVNTEAFF
TRBV19	TRBJ1-2	NA	TRBD1	TGTGCCGGTAGTATCGTAAGGACAGGGGACCATGGCTACACCTTC	CAGSIVRTGDHGYTF
TRBV29-1	TRBJ2-2	NA	TRBD2	TGCAGCGTTGAACGACTAGCTGCCGGGGAGCTGTTTTTT	CSVERLAAGELFF
TRBV6-1	TRBJ2-7	many	NA	TGTGCCAGCAGTGAACCCGGGACGGAATACGAGCAGTACTTC	CASSEPGTEYEQYF
TRBV5-1	TRBJ2-7	many	TRBD2	TGCGCCAGCAGCTTGGCGGGGACTAACTCCTACGAGCAGTACTTC	CASSLAGTNSYEQYF
TRBV5-5	TRBJ1-2	many	NA	TGTGCCAGCAGCTTGGGAGGGATCTATGGCTACACCTTC	CASSLGGIYGYTF
TRBV3-1	TRBJ2-1	NA	NA	TGTGCCAGCAGCCAAGTGGGCGCCGAGCAGTTCTTC	CASSQVGAEQFF
TRBV7-8	TRBJ2-3	many	NA	TGTGCCAGCAGCTTAGTGCTAGCGCCAGATACGCAGTATTTT	CASSLVLAPDTQYF
TRBV6-1	TRBJ1-1	many	NA	TGTGCCAGCATCCAGGGGAGGCTACCGATGGTCACTGAAGCTTTCTTT	CASIQGRLPMVTEAFF
TRBV20-1	TRBJ2-7	many	NA	TGCAGTGCTAGATCACTTATAGTGGGGACCTACGAGCAGTACTTC	CSARSLIVGTYEQYF
TRBV5-1	TRBJ2-7	NA	NA	TGCGCCAGCAGCCCCCTCATGGGGAGCTCCTACGAGCAGTACTTC	CASSPLMGSSYEQYF
TRBV19	TRBJ2-1	NA	TRBD1	TGTGCCAGTAGTGCCGGACAGGGCGCCTACAATGAGCAGTTCTTC	CASSAGQGAYNEQFF
TRBV7-6	TRBJ2-7	NA	TRBD2	TGTGCCAGCAGCCATCGGACTAGCGGACGCTACGAGCAGTACTTC	CASSHRTSGRYEQYF
TRBV20-1	TRBJ1-2	few	NA	TGCACTGCCGGGGGGACCGCCTATGGCTACACCTTC	CTAGGTAYGYTF
TRBV7-9	TRBJ1-4	NA	NA	TGTGCCAGCAGCTTAGCTCCTGGCCCCAAAATTGAAAAACTGTTTTTT	CASSLAPGPKIEKLFF
TRBV11-2	TRBJ1-5	few	NA	TGTGCCAGCAGCTTATGGGAGATTGGTAGCAATCAGCCCCAGCATTTT	CASSLWEIGSNQPQHF
TRBV12-3/TRBV12-4	TRBJ1-1	NA	NA	TGTGCCAGCAGTTTAGCCGTTCCTCTTCAACGAAACACTGAAGCTTTCTTT	CASSLAVPLQRNTEAFF
TRBV2	TRBJ1-3	many	TRBD1	TGTGCCAGCAGGCGGGACAGCGGAAACACCATATATTTT	CASRRDSGNTIYF
TRBV10-3	TRBJ2-7	NA	TRBD1	TGTGCCATCAGTGACCCGGGACAGGGGGCGAGGGAGCAGTACTTC	CAISDPGQGAREQYF
TRBV15	TRBJ1-1	NA	NA	TGTGCCACCAGCAGAGACGGTATAAGGACTGAAGCTTTCTTT	CATSRDGIRTEAFF
TRBV29-1	TRBJ2-3	few	TRBD1	TGCAGCGTTGGTGACAGGGCATTCGGGGATACGCAGTATTTT	CSVGDRAFGDTQYF
TRBV15	TRBJ1-5	few	NA	TGTGCCACCAGCAGAGATCGTGCAGGGGCCAATCAGCCCCAGCATTTT	CATSRDRAGANQPQHF
TRBV5-1	TRBJ2-5	NA	NA	TGCGCCAGCAGCTTGGGCATACAAGAGACCCAGTACTTC	CASSLGIQETQYF
TRBV27	TRBJ2-7	many	TRBD2	TGTGCCAGCAGCCGGGAGGAATCCTACGAGCAGTACTTC	CASSREESYEQYF
TRBV11-1	TRBJ2-7	many	NA	TGTGCCAGCAGCTTGGACACCAAAACCACCTACGAGCAGTACTTC	CASSLDTKTTYEQYF
TRBV9	TRBJ2-3	many	NA	TGTGCCAGCAGCGTAACCCCAGGGGATACGCAGTATTTT	CASSVTPGDTQYF
TRBV11-2	TRBJ1-4	many	NA	TGTGCCAGCAGCTTAGCTCGAGAAAAACTGTTTTTT	CASSLAREKLFF
TRBV6-5	TRBJ1-1	many	NA	TGTGCCAGCAGTTACGAGGGGACGGGGAGGACTGAAGCTTTCTTT	CASSYEGTGRTEAFF
TRBV6-2/TRBV6-3	TRBJ1-1	NA	TRBD1	TGTGCCAGCACCGGACAGGGGGCTAACACTGAAGCTTTCTTT	CASTGQGANTEAFF
TRBV12-3/TRBV12-4	TRBJ1-6	many	NA	TGTGCCAGCAGCTCAAACTGGGGAGTAGGTTCACCCCTCCACTTT	CASSSNWGVGSPLHF
TRBV6-1	TRBJ2-1	many	TRBD2	TGTGCCAGCAGTGAAAGCGTTGAGCGGGGGGGCGAATTGGAGCAGTTCTTC	CASSESVERGGELEQFF
TRBV3-1	TRBJ1-4	many	NA	TGTGCCAGCAGCCAAGATGGGGGATGGGGTGAAAAACTGTTTTTT	CASSQDGGWGEKLFF
TRBV24-1	TRBJ2-7	many	TRBD1	TGTGCCACCAGTTTTGAGGACAGGGTTTCATGCGAGCAGTACTTC	CATSFEDRVSCEQYF
TRBV12-3/TRBV12-4	TRBJ1-2	many	NA	TGTGCCAGCAGCCTCGCCCACAGCTATGGCTACACCTTC	CASSLAHSYGYTF
TRBV4-1	TRBJ1-5	many	NA	TGCGCCAGCAGCCAAGTATGGGTGGGGGGCAATCAGCCCCAGCATTTT	CASSQVWVGGNQPQHF
TRBV19	TRBJ2-7	few	NA	TGTGCCAGTAGTATGGGTCCGACAGGTTCCTACGAGCAGTACTTC	CASSMGPTGSYEQYF
TRBV7-2	TRBJ1-5	NA	NA	TGTGCCAGCAGCCCCACAGGGAACCCTACTCAGCCCCAGCATTTT	CASSPTGNPTQPQHF
TRBV6-1	TRBJ2-5	few	NA	TGTGCCAGCAGTCAAGAGGAGACCCAGTACTTC	CASSQEETQYF